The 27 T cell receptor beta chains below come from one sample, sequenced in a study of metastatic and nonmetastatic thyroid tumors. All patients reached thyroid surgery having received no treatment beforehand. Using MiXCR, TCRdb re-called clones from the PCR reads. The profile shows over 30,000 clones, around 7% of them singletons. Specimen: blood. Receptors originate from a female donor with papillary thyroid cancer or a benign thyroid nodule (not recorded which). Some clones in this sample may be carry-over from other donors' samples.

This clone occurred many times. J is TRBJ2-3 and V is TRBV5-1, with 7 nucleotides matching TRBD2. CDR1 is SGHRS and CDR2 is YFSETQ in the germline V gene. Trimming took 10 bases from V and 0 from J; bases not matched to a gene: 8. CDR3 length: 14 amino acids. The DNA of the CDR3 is TGCGCCTCGACATTGGGAGGGAGCACAGATACGCAGTATTTT. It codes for CASTLGGSTDTQYF.

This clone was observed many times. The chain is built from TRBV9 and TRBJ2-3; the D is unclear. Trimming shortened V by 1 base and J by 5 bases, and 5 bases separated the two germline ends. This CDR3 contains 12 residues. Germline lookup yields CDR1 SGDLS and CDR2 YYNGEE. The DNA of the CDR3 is TGTGCCAGCAGCGTATATGAAGATACGCAGTATTTT. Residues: CASSVYEDTQYF.

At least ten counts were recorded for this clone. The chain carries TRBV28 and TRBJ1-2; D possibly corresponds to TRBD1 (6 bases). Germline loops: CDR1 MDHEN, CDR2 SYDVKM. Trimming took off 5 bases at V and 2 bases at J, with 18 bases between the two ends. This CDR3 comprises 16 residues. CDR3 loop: CASSLPERGHNYGYTF. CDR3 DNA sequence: TGTGCCAGCAGTCTTCCAGAGCGGGGGCACAACTATGGCTACACCTTC.

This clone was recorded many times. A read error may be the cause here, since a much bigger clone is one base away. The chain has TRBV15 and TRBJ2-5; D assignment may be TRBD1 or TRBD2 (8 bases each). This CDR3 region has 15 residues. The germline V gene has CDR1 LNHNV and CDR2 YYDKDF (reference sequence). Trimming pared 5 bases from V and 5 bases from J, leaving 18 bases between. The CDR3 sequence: CATSEGQGLGETQYF. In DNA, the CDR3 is TGTGCCACCAGCGAAGGACAGGGACTAGGGGAGACCCAGTACTTC.

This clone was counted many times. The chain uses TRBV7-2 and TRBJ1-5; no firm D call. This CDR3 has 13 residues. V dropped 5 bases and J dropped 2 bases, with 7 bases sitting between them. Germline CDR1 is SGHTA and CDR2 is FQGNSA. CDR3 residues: CASSPRGNQPQHF. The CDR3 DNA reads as TGTGCCAGCAGCCCACGAGGCAATCAGCCCCAGCATTTT.

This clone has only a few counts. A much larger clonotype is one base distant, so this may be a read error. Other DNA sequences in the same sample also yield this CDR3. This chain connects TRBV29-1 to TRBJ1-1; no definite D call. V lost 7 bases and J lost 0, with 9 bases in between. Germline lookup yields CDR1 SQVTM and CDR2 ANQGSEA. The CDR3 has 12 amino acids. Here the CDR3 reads CSAHGLNTEAFF. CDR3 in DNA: TGCAGCGCCCATGGTTTGAACACTGAAGCTTTCTTT. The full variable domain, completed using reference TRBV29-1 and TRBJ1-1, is SAVISQKPSRDICQRGTSLTIQCQVDSQVTMMFWYRQQPGQSLTLIATANQGSEATYESGFVIDKFPISRPNLTFSTLTVSNMSPEDSSIYLCSAHGLNTEAFFGQGTRLTVV.

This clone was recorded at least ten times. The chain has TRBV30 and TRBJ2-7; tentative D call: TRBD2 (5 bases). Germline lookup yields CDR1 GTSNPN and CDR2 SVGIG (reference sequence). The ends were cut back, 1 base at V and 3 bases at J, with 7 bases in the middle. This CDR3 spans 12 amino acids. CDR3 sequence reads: CAWSGGYYEQYF. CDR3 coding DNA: TGTGCCTGGAGTGGCGGGTACTACGAGCAGTACTTC. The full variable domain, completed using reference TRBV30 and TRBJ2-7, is SQTIHQWPATLVQPVGSPLSLECTVEGTSNPNLYWYRQAAGRGLQLLFYSVGIGQISSEVPQNLSASRPQDRQFILSSKKLLLSDSGFYLCAWSGGYYEQYFGPGTRLTVT.

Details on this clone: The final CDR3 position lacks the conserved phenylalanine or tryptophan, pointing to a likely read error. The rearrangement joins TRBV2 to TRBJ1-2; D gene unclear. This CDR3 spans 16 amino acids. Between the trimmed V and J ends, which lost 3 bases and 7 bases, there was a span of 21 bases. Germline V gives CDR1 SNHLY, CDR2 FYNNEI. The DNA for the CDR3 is TGTGCCAGCAGTGAGTCTCTCCCGAGCTTTGGAATTGGCTACACCCTC. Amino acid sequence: CASSESLPSFGIGYTL.

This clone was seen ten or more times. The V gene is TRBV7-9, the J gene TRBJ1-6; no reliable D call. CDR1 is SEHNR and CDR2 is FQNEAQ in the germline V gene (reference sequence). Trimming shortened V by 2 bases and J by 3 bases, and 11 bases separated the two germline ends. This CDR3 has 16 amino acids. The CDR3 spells CASSLSPPHYNSPLHF. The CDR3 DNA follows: TGTGCCAGCAGCTTAAGCCCCCCACACTATAATTCACCCCTCCACTTT.

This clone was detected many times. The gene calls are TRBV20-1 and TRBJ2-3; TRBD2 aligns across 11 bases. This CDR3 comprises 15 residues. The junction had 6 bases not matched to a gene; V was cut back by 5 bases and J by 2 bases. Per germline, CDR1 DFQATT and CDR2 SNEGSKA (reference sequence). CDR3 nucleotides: TGCAGTGCTTCTCGGACTAGCGGGCACACAGATACGCAGTATTTT. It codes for CSASRTSGHTDTQYF.

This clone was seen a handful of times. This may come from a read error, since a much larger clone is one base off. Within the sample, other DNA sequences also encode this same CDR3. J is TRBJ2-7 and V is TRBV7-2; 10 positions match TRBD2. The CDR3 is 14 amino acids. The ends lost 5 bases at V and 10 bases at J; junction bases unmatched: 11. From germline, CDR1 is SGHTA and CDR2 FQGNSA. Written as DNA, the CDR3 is TGTGCCAGCAGCGCCCCGGGACTAGCGAGGGAACAGTACTTC. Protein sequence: CASSAPGLAREQYF. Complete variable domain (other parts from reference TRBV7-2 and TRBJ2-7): GAGVSQSPSNKVTEKGKDVELRCDPISGHTALYWYRQSLGQGLEFLIYFQGNSAPDKSGLPSDRFSAERTGGSVSTLTIQRTQQEDSAVYLCASSAPGLAREQYFGPGTRLTVT.

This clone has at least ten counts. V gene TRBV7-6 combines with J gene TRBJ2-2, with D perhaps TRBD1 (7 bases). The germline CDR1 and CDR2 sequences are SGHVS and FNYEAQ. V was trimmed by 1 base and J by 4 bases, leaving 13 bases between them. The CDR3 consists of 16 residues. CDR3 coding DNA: TGTGCCAGCAGCTTAGATCGACAGGGAGGCACCGGGGAGCTGTTTTTT. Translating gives CASSLDRQGGTGELFF.

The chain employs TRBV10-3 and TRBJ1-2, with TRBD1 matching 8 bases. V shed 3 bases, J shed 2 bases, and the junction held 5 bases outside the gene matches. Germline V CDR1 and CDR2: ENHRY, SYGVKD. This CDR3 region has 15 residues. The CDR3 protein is CAISEPGQGNYGYTF. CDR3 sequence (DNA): TGTGCCATCAGTGAACCCGGACAGGGAAACTATGGCTACACCTTC.

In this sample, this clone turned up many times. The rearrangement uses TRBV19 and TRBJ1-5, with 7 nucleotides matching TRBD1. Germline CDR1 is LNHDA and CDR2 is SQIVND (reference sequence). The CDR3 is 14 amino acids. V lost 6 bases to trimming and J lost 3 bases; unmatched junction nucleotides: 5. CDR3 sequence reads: CASSPGQYNQPQHF. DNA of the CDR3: TGTGCCAGTAGCCCGGGACAGTACAATCAGCCCCAGCATTTT.

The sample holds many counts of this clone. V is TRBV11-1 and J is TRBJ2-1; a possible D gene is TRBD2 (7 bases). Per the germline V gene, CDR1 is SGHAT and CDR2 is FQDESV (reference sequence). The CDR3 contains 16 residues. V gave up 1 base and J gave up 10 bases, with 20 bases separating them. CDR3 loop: CASSLGGGRAGWEQFF. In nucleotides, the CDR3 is TGTGCCAGCAGCTTAGGGGGGGGCCGGGCTGGCTGGGAGCAGTTCTTC.

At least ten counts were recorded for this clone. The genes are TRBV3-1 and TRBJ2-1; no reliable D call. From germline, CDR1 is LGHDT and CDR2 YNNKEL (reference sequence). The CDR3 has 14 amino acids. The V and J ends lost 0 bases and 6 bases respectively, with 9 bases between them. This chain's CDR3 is CASSQEPRRNEQFF. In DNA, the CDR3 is TGTGCCAGCAGCCAAGAACCTCGACGCAATGAGCAGTTCTTC.

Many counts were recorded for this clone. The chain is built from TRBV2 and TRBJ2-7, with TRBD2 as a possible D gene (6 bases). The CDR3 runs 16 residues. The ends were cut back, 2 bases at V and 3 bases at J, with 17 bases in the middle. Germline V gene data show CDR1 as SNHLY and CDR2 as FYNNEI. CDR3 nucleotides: TGTGCCAGCAGTGAAAGATTAGGCTTAGCGGACTACGAGCAGTACTTC. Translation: CASSERLGLADYEQYF.

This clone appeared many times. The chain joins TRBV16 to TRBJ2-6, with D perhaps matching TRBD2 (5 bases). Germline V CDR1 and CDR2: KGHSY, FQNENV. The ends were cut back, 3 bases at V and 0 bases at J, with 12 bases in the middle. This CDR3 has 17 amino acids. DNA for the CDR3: TGTGCCAGCAGCCAGAGGGCTTGGGCCTCTGGGGCCAACGTCCTGACTTTC. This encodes CASSQRAWASGANVLTF. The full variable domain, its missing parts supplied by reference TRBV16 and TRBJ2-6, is GEEVAQTPKHLVRGEGQKAKLYCAPIKGHSYVFWYQQVLKNEFKFLISFQNENVFDETGMPKERFSAKCLPNSPCSLEIQATKLEDSAVYFCASSQRAWASGANVLTFGAGSRLTVL.

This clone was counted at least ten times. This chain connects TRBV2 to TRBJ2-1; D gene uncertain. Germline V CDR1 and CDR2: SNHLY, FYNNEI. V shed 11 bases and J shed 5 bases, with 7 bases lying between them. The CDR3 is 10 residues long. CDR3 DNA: TGTGCCGGAAGTAACAATGAGCAGTTCTTC. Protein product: CAGSNNEQFF.

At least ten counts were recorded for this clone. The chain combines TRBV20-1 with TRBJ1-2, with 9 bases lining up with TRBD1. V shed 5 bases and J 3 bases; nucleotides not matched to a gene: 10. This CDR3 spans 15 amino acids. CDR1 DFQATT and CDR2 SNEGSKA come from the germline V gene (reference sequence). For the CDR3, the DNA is TGCAGTGCTGATACCGGGACAGGGTTGGACTATGGCTACACCTTC. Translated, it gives CSADTGTGLDYGYTF.

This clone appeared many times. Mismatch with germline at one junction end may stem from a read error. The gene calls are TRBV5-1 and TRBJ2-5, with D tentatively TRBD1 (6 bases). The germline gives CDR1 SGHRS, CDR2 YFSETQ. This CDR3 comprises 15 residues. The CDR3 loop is CASSHSDSPGEIQYF. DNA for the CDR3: TGCGCCAGCAGCCACTCGGACAGTCCTGGGGAGATCCAGTACTTC.

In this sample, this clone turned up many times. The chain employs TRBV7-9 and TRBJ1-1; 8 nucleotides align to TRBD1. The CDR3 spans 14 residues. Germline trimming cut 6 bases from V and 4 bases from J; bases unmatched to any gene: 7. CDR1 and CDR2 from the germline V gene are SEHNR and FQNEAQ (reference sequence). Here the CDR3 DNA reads TGTGCCAGCAGGCTCGGGACAGGAGGCACTGAAGCTTTCTTT. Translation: CASRLGTGGTEAFF.

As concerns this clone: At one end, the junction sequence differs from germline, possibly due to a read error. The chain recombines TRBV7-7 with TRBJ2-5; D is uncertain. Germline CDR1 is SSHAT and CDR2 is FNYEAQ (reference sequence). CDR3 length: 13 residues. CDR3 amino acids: CASSFSYQGTQYF. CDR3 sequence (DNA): TGTGCTAGCAGCTTCTCGTACCAAGGGACCCAGTACTTC.

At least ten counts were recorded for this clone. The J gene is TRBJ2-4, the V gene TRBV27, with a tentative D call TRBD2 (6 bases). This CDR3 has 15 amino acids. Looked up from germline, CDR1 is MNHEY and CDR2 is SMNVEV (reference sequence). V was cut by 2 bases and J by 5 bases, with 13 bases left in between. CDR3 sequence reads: CASSLHRREQNIQYF. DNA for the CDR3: TGTGCCAGCAGTTTACATCGGAGGGAACAAAACATTCAGTACTTC.

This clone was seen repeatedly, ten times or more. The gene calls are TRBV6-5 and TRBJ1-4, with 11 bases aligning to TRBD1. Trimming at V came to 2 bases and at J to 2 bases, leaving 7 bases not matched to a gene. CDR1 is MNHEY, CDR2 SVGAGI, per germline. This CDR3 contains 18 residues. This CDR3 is CASSYLRTGGYTNEKLFF. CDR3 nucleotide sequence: TGTGCCAGCAGTTACCTCCGGACAGGGGGCTATACTAATGAAAAACTGTTTTTT.

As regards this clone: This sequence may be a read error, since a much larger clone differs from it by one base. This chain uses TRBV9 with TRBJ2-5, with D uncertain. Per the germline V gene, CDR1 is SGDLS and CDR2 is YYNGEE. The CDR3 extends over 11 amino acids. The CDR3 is CASIVDETQYF. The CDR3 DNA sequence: TGTGCCAGCATCGTAGATGAGACCCAGTACTTC. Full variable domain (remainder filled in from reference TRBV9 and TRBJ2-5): DSGVTQTPKHLITATGQRVTLRCSPRSGDLSVYWYQQSLDQGLQFLIQYYNGEERAKGNILERFSAQQFPDLHSELNLSSLELGDSALYFCASIVDETQYFGPGTRLLVL.

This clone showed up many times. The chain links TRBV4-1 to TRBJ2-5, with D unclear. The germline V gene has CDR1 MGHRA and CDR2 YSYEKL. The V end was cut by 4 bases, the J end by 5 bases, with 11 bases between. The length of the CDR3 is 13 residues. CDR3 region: CASSPQTTETQYF. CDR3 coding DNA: TGCGCCAGCAGCCCCCAAACGACGGAGACCCAGTACTTC.